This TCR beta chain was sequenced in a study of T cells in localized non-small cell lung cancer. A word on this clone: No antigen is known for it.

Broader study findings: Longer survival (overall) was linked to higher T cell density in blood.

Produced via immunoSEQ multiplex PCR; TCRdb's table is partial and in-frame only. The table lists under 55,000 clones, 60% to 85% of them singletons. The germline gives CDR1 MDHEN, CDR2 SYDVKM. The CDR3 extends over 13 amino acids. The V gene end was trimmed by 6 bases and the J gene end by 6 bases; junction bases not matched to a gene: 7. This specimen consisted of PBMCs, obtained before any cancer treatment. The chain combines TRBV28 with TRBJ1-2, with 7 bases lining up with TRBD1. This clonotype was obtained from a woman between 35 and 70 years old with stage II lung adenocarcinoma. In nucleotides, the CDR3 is TGTGCCAGCAGGATACAGGGGACGGATGGCTACACCTTC. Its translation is CASRIQGTDGYTF.